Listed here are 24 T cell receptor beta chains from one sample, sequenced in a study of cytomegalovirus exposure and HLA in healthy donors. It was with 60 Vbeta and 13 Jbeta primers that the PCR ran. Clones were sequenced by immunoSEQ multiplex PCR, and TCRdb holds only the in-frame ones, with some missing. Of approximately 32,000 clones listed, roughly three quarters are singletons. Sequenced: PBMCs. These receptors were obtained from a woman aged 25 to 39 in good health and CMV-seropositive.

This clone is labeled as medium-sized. CDR3 residues: CASSIDPGEHTEAFF. CDR3 DNA: TGTGCCAGTAGTATAGATCCCGGAGAACACACTGAAGCTTTCTTT. The chain has TRBV19 and TRBJ1-1; D is unclear. V was cut by 0 bases and J by 3 bases, with 11 bases left in between. Germline V gives CDR1 LNHDA, CDR2 SQIVND (reference sequence). This CDR3 is built from 15 residues.

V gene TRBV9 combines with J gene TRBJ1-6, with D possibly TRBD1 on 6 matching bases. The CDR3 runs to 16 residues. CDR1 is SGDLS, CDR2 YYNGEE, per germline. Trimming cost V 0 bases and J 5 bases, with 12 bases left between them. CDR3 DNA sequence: TGTGCCAGCAGCGTAGCTGGGACACTTAATAATTCACCCCTCCACTTT. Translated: CASSVAGTLNNSPLHF.

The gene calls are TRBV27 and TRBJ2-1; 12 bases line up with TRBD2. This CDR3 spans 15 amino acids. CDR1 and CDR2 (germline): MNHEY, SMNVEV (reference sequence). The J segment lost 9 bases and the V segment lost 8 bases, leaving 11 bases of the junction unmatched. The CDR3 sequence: CASADRTSGIGEQFF. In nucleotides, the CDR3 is TGTGCCAGCGCCGACCGGACTAGCGGGATCGGTGAGCAGTTCTTC.

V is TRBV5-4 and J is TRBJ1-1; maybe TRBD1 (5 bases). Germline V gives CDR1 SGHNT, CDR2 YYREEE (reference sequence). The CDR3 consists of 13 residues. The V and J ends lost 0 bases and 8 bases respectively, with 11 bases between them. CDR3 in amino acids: CASSLESGREAFF. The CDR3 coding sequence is TGTGCCAGCAGCTTGGAGTCAGGGCGGGAAGCTTTCTTT. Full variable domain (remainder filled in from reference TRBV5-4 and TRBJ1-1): ETGVTQSPTHLIKTRGQQVTLRCSSQSGHNTVSWYQQALGQGPQFIFQYYREEENGRGNFPPRFSGLQFPNYSSELNVNALELDDSALYLCASSLESGREAFFGQGTRLTVV.

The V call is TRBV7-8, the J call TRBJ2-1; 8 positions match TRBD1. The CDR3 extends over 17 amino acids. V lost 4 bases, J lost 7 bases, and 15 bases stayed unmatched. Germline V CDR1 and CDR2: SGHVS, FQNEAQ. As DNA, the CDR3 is TGTGCCAGCAGCTCGAGCCGAACAGGGGGAGGAAGAAATGAGCAGTTCTTC. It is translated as CASSSSRTGGGRNEQFF.

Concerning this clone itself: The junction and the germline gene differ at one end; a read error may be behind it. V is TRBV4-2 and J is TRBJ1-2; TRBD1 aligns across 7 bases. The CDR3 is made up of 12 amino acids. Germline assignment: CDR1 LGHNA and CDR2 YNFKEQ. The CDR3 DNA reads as TGTGCCAGCAGCCAGGGACAGTTTGGCTACCCCTTC. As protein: CASSQGQFGYPF.

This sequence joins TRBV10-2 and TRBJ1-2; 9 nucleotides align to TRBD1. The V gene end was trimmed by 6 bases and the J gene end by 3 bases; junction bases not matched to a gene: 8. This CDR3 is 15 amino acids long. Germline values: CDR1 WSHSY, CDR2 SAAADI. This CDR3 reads CASSDPGQGYYGYTF. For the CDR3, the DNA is TGCGCCAGCAGCGACCCGGGACAGGGATACTATGGCTACACCTTC.

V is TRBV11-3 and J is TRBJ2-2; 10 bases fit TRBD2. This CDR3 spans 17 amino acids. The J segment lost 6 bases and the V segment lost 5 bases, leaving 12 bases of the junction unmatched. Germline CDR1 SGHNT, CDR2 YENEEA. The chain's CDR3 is CASSPGQGLAVSGELFF. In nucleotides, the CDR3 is TGTGCCAGCAGCCCCGGGCAAGGACTAGCGGTATCCGGGGAGCTGTTTTTT.

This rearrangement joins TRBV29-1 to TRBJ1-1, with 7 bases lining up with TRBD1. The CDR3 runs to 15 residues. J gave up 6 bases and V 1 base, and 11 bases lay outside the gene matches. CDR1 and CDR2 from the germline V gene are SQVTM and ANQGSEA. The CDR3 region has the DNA TGCAGCGTTGAAGGTCGAACAGGGGCAAGGGCTGAAGCTTTCTTT. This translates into CSVEGRTGARAEAFF. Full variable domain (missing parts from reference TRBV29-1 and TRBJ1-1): SAVISQKPSRDICQRGTSLTIQCQVDSQVTMMFWYRQQPGQSLTLIATANQGSEATYESGFVIDKFPISRPNLTFSTLTVSNMSPEDSSIYLCSVEGRTGARAEAFFGQGTRLTVV.

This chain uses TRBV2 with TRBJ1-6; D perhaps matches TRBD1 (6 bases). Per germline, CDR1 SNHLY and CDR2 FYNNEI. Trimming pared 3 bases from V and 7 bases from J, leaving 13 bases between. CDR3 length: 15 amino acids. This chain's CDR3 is CASSDPDRLNSPLHF. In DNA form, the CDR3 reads TGTGCCAGCAGTGACCCGGACAGATTGAATTCACCCCTCCACTTT. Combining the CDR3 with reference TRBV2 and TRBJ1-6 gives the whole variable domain EPEVTQTPSHQVTQMGQEVILRCVPISNHLYFYWYRQILGQKVEFLVSFYNNEISEKSEIFDDQFSVERPDGSNFTLKIRSTKLEDSAMYFCASSDPDRLNSPLHFGNGTRLTVT.

The CDR3 is CASSRQGSRAEAFF. The DNA of the CDR3 is TGTGCCAGCAGTCGACAGGGGTCGAGGGCTGAAGCTTTCTTT. The chain couples TRBV6-5 to TRBJ1-1; 8 bases map to TRBD1. Germline assignment: CDR1 MNHEY and CDR2 SVGAGI. The V and J ends lost 5 bases and 6 bases, in that order; junction bases with no gene match: 8. The CDR3 has 14 residues.

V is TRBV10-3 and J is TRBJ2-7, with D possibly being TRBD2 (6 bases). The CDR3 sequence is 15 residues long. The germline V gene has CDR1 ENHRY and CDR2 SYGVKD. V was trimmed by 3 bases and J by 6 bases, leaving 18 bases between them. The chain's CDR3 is CAISEGPGTGGEQYF. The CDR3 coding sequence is TGTGCCATCAGTGAAGGCCCCGGGACCGGGGGCGAGCAGTACTTC.

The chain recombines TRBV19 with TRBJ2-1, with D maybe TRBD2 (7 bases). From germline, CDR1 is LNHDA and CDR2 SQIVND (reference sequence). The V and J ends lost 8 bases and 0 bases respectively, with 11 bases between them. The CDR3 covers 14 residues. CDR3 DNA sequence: TGTGCCAGTGGGGGGGCAAGCTCCTACAATGAGCAGTTCTTC. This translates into CASGGASSYNEQFF.

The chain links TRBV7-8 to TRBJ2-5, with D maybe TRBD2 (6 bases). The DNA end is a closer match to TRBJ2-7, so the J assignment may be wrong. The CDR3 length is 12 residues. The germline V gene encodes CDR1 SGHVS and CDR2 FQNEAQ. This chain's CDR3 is CASSLRGYEQYF. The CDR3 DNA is TGTGCCAGCAGTTTACGGGGGTACGAGCAGTACTTC.

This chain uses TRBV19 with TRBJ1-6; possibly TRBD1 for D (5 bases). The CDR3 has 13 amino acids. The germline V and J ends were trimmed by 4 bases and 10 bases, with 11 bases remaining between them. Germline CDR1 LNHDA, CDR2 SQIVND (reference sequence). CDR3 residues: CASSTGVRSPLHF. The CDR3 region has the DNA TGTGCCAGTAGTACGGGGGTAAGGTCACCCCTCCACTTT.

The CDR3 loop is CASSLSSGGHYGYTF. As DNA, the CDR3 is TGTGCCAGCAGCTTAAGCTCAGGGGGGCACTATGGCTACACCTTC. The J gene is TRBJ1-2, the V gene TRBV7-3; the match to TRBD1 covers 7 bases. The germline V gene has CDR1 SGHTA and CDR2 FQGTGA. Trimming cost V 1 base and J 3 bases; bases outside gene matches: 5. The CDR3 sequence is 15 residues long. Full variable domain (rest looked up from reference TRBV7-3 and TRBJ1-2): GAGVSQTPSNKVTEKGKYVELRCDPISGHTALYWYRQSLGQGPEFLIYFQGTGAADDSGLPNDRFFAVRPEGSVSTLKIQRTERGDSAVYLCASSLSSGGHYGYTFGSGTRLTVV.

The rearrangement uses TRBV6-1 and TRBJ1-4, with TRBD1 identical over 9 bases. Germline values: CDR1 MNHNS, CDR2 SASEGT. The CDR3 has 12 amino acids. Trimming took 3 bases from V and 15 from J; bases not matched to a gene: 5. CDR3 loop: CASSEGRDRVFF. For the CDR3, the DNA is TGTGCCAGCAGTGAGGGCCGGGACAGGGTGTTTTTT.

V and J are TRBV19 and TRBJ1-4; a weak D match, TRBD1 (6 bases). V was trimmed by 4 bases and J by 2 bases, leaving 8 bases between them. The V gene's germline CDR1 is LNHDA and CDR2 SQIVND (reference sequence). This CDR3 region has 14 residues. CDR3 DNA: TGTGCCAGTAGTACCACAGGGACTAATGAAAAACTGTTTTTT. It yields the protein CASSTTGTNEKLFF.

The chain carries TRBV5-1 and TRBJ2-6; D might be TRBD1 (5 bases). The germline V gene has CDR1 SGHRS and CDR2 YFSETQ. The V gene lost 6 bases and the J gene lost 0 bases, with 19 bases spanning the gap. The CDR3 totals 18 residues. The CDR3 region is CASTPKGQGLSGANVLTF. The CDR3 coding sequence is TGCGCCAGCACCCCGAAGGGGCAGGGCCTCTCTGGGGCCAACGTCCTGACTTTC.

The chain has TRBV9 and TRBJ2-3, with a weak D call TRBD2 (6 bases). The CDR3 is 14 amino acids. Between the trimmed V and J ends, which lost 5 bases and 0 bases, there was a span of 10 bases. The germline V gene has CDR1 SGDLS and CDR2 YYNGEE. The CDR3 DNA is TGTGCCAGCAGTCGGGGGAGTAGCACAGATACGCAGTATTTT. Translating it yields CASSRGSSTDTQYF.

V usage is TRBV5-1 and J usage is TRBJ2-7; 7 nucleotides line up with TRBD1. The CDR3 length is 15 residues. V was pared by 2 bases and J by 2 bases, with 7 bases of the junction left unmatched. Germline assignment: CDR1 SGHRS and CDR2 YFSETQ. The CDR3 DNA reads TGCGCCAGCAGCTTAGGGGACAGATCCCCCTACGAGCAGTACTTC. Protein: CASSLGDRSPYEQYF.

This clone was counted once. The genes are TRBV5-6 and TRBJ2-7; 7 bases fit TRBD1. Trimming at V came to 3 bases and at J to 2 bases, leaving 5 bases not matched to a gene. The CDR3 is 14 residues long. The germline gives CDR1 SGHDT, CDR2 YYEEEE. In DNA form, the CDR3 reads TGTGCCAGCAGCTCCACCGGGACAGCCTACGAGCAGTACTTC. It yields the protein CASSSTGTAYEQYF.

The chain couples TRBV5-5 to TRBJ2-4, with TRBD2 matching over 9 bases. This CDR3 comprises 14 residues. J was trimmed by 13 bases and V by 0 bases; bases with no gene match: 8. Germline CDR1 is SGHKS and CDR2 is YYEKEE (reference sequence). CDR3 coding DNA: TGTGCCAGCAGCTTGGATTGGGGTGCGGGAGGGCAGTACTTC. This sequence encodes CASSLDWGAGGQYF.

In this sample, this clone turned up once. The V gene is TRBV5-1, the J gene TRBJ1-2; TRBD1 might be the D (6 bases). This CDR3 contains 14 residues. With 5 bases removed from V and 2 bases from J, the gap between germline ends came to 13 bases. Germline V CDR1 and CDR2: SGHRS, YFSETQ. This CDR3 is CASSLPQGNYGYTF. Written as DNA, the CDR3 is TGCGCCAGCAGTCTCCCACAGGGCAACTATGGCTACACCTTC.